The rows below give T cell receptor beta chains drawn from one sample of a study of blood T cells in healthy people across ages. From the 5' RACE reads, TCRdb called clonotypes with MiXCR, one entry per CDR3 protein. This sample has fewer than 900,000 distinct CDR3 sequences; roughly 43% occur once, and the top ten carry 20% to 25%. The material sequenced was blood. These receptors were obtained from a woman in her fifties or sixties in good health. CDR3s include the opening cysteine and the closing phenylalanine or tryptophan. A D gene is named only where the DNA matches it firmly. Only some rows state a clone size, as once, few, many or a class for expanded clones.

V	J	size	D	length	DNA	CDR3
TRBV29-1	TRBJ2-6	.	TRBD1	16	TGCAGCGTCGGACAGGGCATTCACTCTGGGGCCAACGTCCTGACTTTC	CSVGQGIHSGANVLTF
TRBV27	TRBJ2-1	.	TRBD1	16	TGTGCCAGCAGTTCGATGGGACAGGGGGCCTACAATGAGCAGTTCTTC	CASSSMGQGAYNEQFF
TRBV10-3	TRBJ2-1	.	TRBD2	19	TGTGCCATCAGTGAGTCGATGCCGGGACTAGCAAATTTAGCTAATGAGCAGTTCTTC	CAISESMPGLANLANEQFF
TRBV7-2	TRBJ2-1	.	TRBD2	15	TGTGCCAGCAGTCTGCTAGCGGGAGTGTCCAATGAGCAGTTCTTC	CASSLLAGVSNEQFF
TRBV29-1	TRBJ2-3	few	.	13	TGCAGCGTAGGGGAAGTCGTCGCAGATACGCAGTATTTT	CSVGEVVADTQYF
TRBV7-2	TRBJ2-7	few	TRBD1	13	TGTGCCAGCAGCAGGGGACAGGAATACGAGCAGTACTTC	CASSRGQEYEQYF
TRBV21-1	TRBJ1-4	.	.	16	TGTGCCAGCAGCGCCCGGGGGACGGCAGTTGATGAAAAACTGTTTTTT	CASSARGTAVDEKLFF
TRBV6-6	TRBJ2-7	.	TRBD1	17	TGTGCCAGCAGTTACTCGCGGGGAGGACAGGGGAACTACGAGCAGTACTTC	CASSYSRGGQGNYEQYF
TRBV7-2	TRBJ1-2	.	.	11	TGTGCCAGCAGCTCAAGAGCTGGCTACACCTTC	CASSSRAGYTF
TRBV5-1	TRBJ2-7	few	.	12	TGCGCCAGCAGCGCCCAGGACTACGAGCAGTACTTC	CASSAQDYEQYF
TRBV6-2/TRBV6-3	TRBJ2-7	.	TRBD2	17	TGTGCCAGCAGTTACGCGCTAGCGGGAGGGGATCCCTACGAGCAGTACTTC	CASSYALAGGDPYEQYF
TRBV7-2	TRBJ1-5	few	TRBD1	16	TGTGCCAGCAGCTTACAGGGGACAGGGGGCAATCAGCCCCAGCATTTT	CASSLQGTGGNQPQHF
TRBV29-1	TRBJ2-7	many	.	12	TGCAGCGTTCGGGTGAGTTCCTACGAGCAGTACTTC	CSVRVSSYEQYF
TRBV7-2	TRBJ2-3	.	.	16	TGTGCCAGCAGCGGGGGGACCGGGGGGCGCACAGATACGCAGTATTTT	CASSGGTGGRTDTQYF
TRBV4-2	TRBJ2-7	many	TRBD1	15	TGTGCCAGCAGCCAAGAGGACAGGGGGCATCGGGAGCAGTACTTC	CASSQEDRGHREQYF
TRBV6-1	TRBJ2-7	once	TRBD1	14	TGTGCCAGCAGTGGCACAGGGGGCGTCTACGAGCAGTACTTC	CASSGTGGVYEQYF
TRBV27	TRBJ2-5	few	.	17	TGTGCCAGCAGTCCCCCTGGCGGGGGCAAACCCCGGGAGACCCAGTACTTC	CASSPPGGGKPRETQYF
TRBV28	TRBJ2-7	few	.	14	TGTGCCAGCAGTCTAACGGGACGCACCTACGAGCAGTACTTC	CASSLTGRTYEQYF
TRBV12-3/TRBV12-4	TRBJ2-7	few	TRBD2	16	TGTGCCAGCAGTCCCGGTAGTAGCGGGAGTCGCTACGAGCAGTACTTC	CASSPGSSGSRYEQYF
TRBV4-2	TRBJ2-7	few	.	14	TGTGCCAGCAGCCAAGAAAGGCTAGCGCGCGAGCAGTACTTC	CASSQERLAREQYF
TRBV28	TRBJ2-3	.	TRBD2	15	TGTGCCAGCAGAAAACCGGGACTAGCGTTTGATACGCAGTATTTT	CASRKPGLAFDTQYF
TRBV20-1	TRBJ1-5	.	.	13	TGCAGTGCTGAATACAGCTCCGAGCAGCCCCAGCATTTT	CSAEYSSEQPQHF
TRBV20-1	TRBJ1-2	.	.	12	TGCAGTGCTAGAACGACGGGGGGAGGCTACACCTTC	CSARTTGGGYTF
TRBV6-1	TRBJ1-5	.	.	15	TGTGCCAGCAGTGAAGGGGGCGTTAGCGCTCAGCCCCAGCATTTT	CASSEGGVSAQPQHF
TRBV10-2	TRBJ2-3	.	.	14	TGCGCCAGCAGTGATCGGGTCAGTACAGATACGCAGTATTTT	CASSDRVSTDTQYF
TRBV6-6	TRBJ1-6	few	TRBD1	16	TGTGCCAGCAGTCCGAGACAGGGGGACTCGGATTCACCCCTCCACTTT	CASSPRQGDSDSPLHF
TRBV11-2	TRBJ1-4	.	.	15	TGTGCCAGCAGCTTAGATACAGGCCGTAATGAAAAACTGTTTTTT	CASSLDTGRNEKLFF
TRBV12-3/TRBV12-4	TRBJ2-1	few	.	13	TGTGCCAGCAGTCCTCCCCATGGAGCTGAGCAGTTCTTC	CASSPPHGAEQFF
TRBV18	TRBJ2-7	few	TRBD1	15	TGTGCCAGCTCACCCCTCCGGGGACAGGGTGGCGAGCAGTACTTC	CASSPLRGQGGEQYF
TRBV6-5	TRBJ2-5	.	TRBD2	16	TGTGCCAGCAGTTACTTTAGCGGGGGGAGGGGGGAGACCCAGTACTTC	CASSYFSGGRGETQYF
TRBV20-1	TRBJ1-1	once	TRBD1	14	TGCAGTGCTAGAGCGACAGGGATGAACACTGAAGCTTTCTTT	CSARATGMNTEAFF
TRBV28	TRBJ1-4	.	.	10	.	CASSFLAVFF
TRBV12-3/TRBV12-4	TRBJ2-1	few	.	14	TGTGCCAGCAGAGGGAGTGTTTTCTACAATGAGCAGTTCTTC	CASRGSVFYNEQFF
TRBV20-1	TRBJ2-5	few	TRBD1	13	TGCAGTGCTAGAAGGACAGGGCAGGGGGTGCAGTACTTC	CSARRTGQGVQYF
TRBV4-3	TRBJ2-7	.	.	15	TGCGCCAGCAGCCAAGCGGTGGGCTACTCCTACGAGCAGTACTTC	CASSQAVGYSYEQYF
TRBV20-1	TRBJ1-1	few	.	13	TGCAGTGCTAGGCTCCCTGGTGATATCACGGCTTTCTTT	CSARLPGDITAFF
TRBV13	TRBJ2-7	few	.	14	TGTGCCAGCAGCTTAGCGCGACCCCCCTACGAGCAGTACTTC	CASSLARPPYEQYF
TRBV9	TRBJ2-7	many	.	15	TGTGCCAGCAGCCCGCAGGCTAGCGTAAGCCACGAGCAGTACTTC	CASSPQASVSHEQYF
TRBV7-2	TRBJ2-7	.	TRBD1	16	TGTGCCAGCAGCGCCCCTCCCGGGACAGGTAGCTACGAGCAGTACTTC	CASSAPPGTGSYEQYF
TRBV6-1	TRBJ2-6	.	.	21	TGTGCCAGCGGCACGAAGAGCCAGGCTACTCGGTCCCTCTCTGGGGCCAACGTCCTGACTTTC	CASGTKSQATRSLSGANVLTF
TRBV5-6	TRBJ1-6	few	.	16	TGTGCCAGCAGCTTCGATGCGGGGACCGATAATTCACCCCTCCACTTT	CASSFDAGTDNSPLHF
TRBV20-1	TRBJ2-1	few	TRBD1	12	TGCAGGGGGAGGACAGGGAACAATGGGCAGTTCTTC	CRGRTGNNGQFF
TRBV4-2	TRBJ2-1	many	.	13	TGTGCCAGCAGCCAAGAAAGAGGGTGGGAGCAGTTCTTC	CASSQERGWEQFF
TRBV28	TRBJ2-5	few	.	16	TGTGCCAGCAGTGGGGATTGGAAGGTCCTGCAAGAGACCCAGTACTTC	CASSGDWKVLQETQYF
TRBV15	TRBJ2-3	few	TRBD2	19	TGTGCCACCAGCAGAGATCAATTGGCTAGCGGGAGAGGAGCAGATACGCAGTATTTT	CATSRDQLASGRGADTQYF
TRBV7-2	TRBJ1-2	once	.	15	TGTGCCAGCAGCTTAGATGTGGGGCTCGACTATGGCTACACCTTC	CASSLDVGLDYGYTF
TRBV19	TRBJ2-7	.	.	11	TGTGCCAGGTATGAAACTTACGAGCAGTACTTC	CARYETYEQYF
TRBV10-3	TRBJ2-1	few	TRBD2	16	TGCGGGGGACTAGCGGGAGATCCGAACTCCTACAATGAGCAGTTCTTC	CGGLAGDPNSYNEQFF
TRBV20-1	TRBJ2-1	.	TRBD2	14	TGCAGTGCTACCAGGACTAGCGGGACCGATGAGCAGTTCTTC	CSATRTSGTDEQFF
TRBV20-1	TRBJ2-1	.	.	13	TGCAGTGCTAGAGGACTAGAACGGGTTGAGCAGTTCTTC	CSARGLERVEQFF
TRBV6-2/TRBV6-3	TRBJ2-3	few	TRBD2	14	TGTGCCAGCAGTTCTAGCGGGACCCCAGATACGCAGTATTTT	CASSSSGTPDTQYF
TRBV6-2/TRBV6-3	TRBJ1-5	.	.	14	TGTGCCACCGATGTTACCTCGGGTCGCCAGCCCCAGCATTTT	CATDVTSGRQPQHF
TRBV12-3/TRBV12-4	TRBJ2-5	many	TRBD2	13	TGCGCCAGCAGCCCGGGGGGGTTGGAGACCCAGTACTTC	CASSPGGLETQYF
TRBV4-3	TRBJ2-3	many	.	16	TGCGCCAGCAGCCAAGAGCCACAGCGAGTAACAGATACGCAGTATTTT	CASSQEPQRVTDTQYF